This passage covers 16 T cell receptor beta chains from one sample sequenced in a study of CD8+ T cells in alopecia areata. The sequencing template was cDNA reverse transcribed from extracted RNA. Profiling relied on immunoSEQ multiplex PCR, and the TCRdb table lists in-frame clones only, not all of them. The sample includes 210,000 or so clones, approximately 65% of them seen just once. This sample's treatment: oral pan-JAK inhibitor, 5-10 mg twice daily. This sample comprised CD4+ T cells sorted from blood, obtained at week 44, from a patient treated with tofacitinib. All receptors come from a human donor with alopecia areata.

The chain couples TRBV5-1 to TRBJ1-1, with 9 bases lining up with TRBD1. Looked up from germline, CDR1 is SGHRS and CDR2 is YFSETQ. The CDR3 contains 14 residues. The V gene end was trimmed by 4 bases and the J gene end by 5 bases; junction bases not matched to a gene: 6. CDR3 nucleotide sequence: TGCGCCAGCAGCCGTTGGACAGGGGAAACTGAAGCTTTCTTT. It yields the protein CASSRWTGETEAFF.

This clone was seen only a few times. The genes are TRBV4-3 and TRBJ2-3; a weak D match, TRBD2 (5 bases). CDR1 and CDR2 from the germline V gene are LGHNA and YSLEER. This CDR3 comprises 13 residues. The V gene lost 0 bases and the J gene lost 4 bases, with 5 bases spanning the gap. The chain's CDR3 is CASSQERADTQYF. In DNA, the CDR3 is TGCGCCAGCAGCCAAGAGAGGGCAGATACGCAGTATTTT.

The V gene is TRBV5-1, the J gene TRBJ2-3; D is uncertain. Trimming removed 6 bases at V and 0 bases at J, with 8 bases between. The CDR3 consists of 13 residues. The germline V gene has CDR1 SGHRS and CDR2 YFSETQ. The CDR3: CASMEGSTDTQYF. As DNA, the CDR3 is TGCGCCAGCATGGAAGGGAGCACAGATACGCAGTATTTT.

This clone has a handful of counts. This sequence joins TRBV30 and TRBJ1-5; D is possibly TRBD1 (6 bases). Deletions cut 2 bases from V and 2 bases from J, with 10 bases between. The germline CDR1 and CDR2 sequences are GTSNPN and SVGIG (reference sequence). The CDR3 spans 14 residues. The CDR3 DNA reads TGTGCCTGGAGTCTGGGGGCTGGCAATCAGCCCCAGCATTTT. This translates into CAWSLGAGNQPQHF.

V and J are TRBV5-1 and TRBJ2-7; D not certain. CDR1 and CDR2 from the germline V gene are SGHRS and YFSETQ. The CDR3 is made up of 12 amino acids. The V end was cut by 3 bases, the J end by 3 bases, with 7 bases between. The CDR3 here is CASSSNYYEQYF. For the CDR3, the DNA is TGCGCCAGCAGCTCCAACTACTACGAGCAGTACTTC.

This rearrangement joins TRBV4-2 to TRBJ1-5; D may be TRBD1 (5 bases). Deletions cut 4 bases from V and 0 bases from J, with 13 bases between. CDR1 is LGHNA and CDR2 is YNFKEQ in the germline V gene. The CDR3 covers 16 residues. CDR3 bases: TGTGCCAGCAGCCCATTCGGGGCGGATAGCAATCAGCCCCAGCATTTT. It is translated as CASSPFGADSNQPQHF.

This clone was recorded a few times. V and J are TRBV23-1 and TRBJ2-3, with 10 bases identical to TRBD1. TRBV23-1 is annotated as an ORF whose role is uncertain. This CDR3 spans 14 amino acids. V gave up 4 bases and J gave up 6 bases; unmatched junction bases: 4. This CDR3 is CASSPGTGADTQYF. CDR3 DNA sequence: TGCGCCAGCAGTCCGGGGACAGGGGCGGATACGCAGTATTTT.

V gene TRBV29-1 combines with J gene TRBJ1-4; TRBD1 might be the D (6 bases). The CDR3 loop spans 14 amino acids. V lost 7 bases, J lost 2 bases, and 14 bases lay in between. CDR1 is SQVTM, CDR2 ANQGSEA, per germline. The CDR3 sequence: CSAGGGSTNEKLFF. CDR3 nucleotides: TGCAGCGCAGGCGGGGGCAGTACTAATGAAAAACTGTTTTTT.

The chain uses TRBV14 and TRBJ1-1, with TRBD1 matching 8 bases. Germline CDR1 reads SGHDN; CDR2 reads FVKESK. There are 15 residues in the CDR3. V lost 3 bases, J lost 5 bases, and 8 bases stayed unmatched. The DNA of the CDR3 is TGTGCCAGCAGCCACGGGCAGGGGGCTTATACTGAAGCTTTCTTT. It specifies CASSHGQGAYTEAFF.

Turning to this clone: Within the sample, other DNA sequences also encode this same CDR3. CDR3 sequence (DNA): TGTGCCAGCAGCTTATTGAGAGAGACCCAGTACTTC. Translated, it gives CASSLLRETQYF. The chain links TRBV7-2 to TRBJ2-5; D remains unclear. The CDR3 is 12 residues long. The V end lost 2 bases, the J end lost 4 bases, and 5 bases lay between the germline ends. From germline, CDR1 is SGHTA and CDR2 FQGNSA.

This chain joins TRBV25-1 and TRBJ1-2; D is unresolved. Trimming took 1 base from V and 7 from J, leaving 10 bases between them. Germline V gene data show CDR1 as MGHDK and CDR2 as SYGVNS. The length of the CDR3 is 13 residues. The CDR3 DNA is TGTGCCAGCAGTGAATGTCCAGGTTGTGGCTACACCTTC. It yields the protein CASSECPGCGYTF.

The CDR3 DNA follows: TGTGCCAGCAGCTTTCGTAGCCGGACCTTCGATGAGCAGTTCTTC. As protein: CASSFRSRTFDEQFF. The V call is TRBV13, the J call TRBJ2-1; D is unresolved. The V end lost 3 bases, the J end lost 8 bases, and 17 bases lay between the germline ends. The CDR3 consists of 15 residues. Germline-derived CDR1 and CDR2 are PRHDT and FYEKMQ (reference sequence).

The CDR3 is CASSLVAGLNYGYTF. The CDR3 DNA sequence: TGTGCCAGCAGCTTAGTTGCAGGGCTTAACTATGGCTACACCTTC. V is TRBV7-2 and J is TRBJ1-2; tentatively, D is TRBD1 (5 bases). This CDR3 region has 15 residues. Trimming took 1 base from V and 1 from J, leaving 10 bases between them. Germline CDR1 is SGHTA and CDR2 is FQGNSA.

This clone was seen just once. The chain couples TRBV23-1 to TRBJ2-3; D might be TRBD2 (5 bases). TRBV23-1 is noted as an ORF with a role that remains uncertain. Trimming took 4 bases from V and 0 from J, leaving 11 bases between them. The CDR3 sequence is 15 residues long. CDR3 DNA: TGCGCCAGCAGTCCGGGGAACAGAAGCACAGATACGCAGTATTTT. Translating gives CASSPGNRSTDTQYF.

CDR3 loop: CASSVAGTQGEQYF. The DNA for the CDR3 is TGTGCCAGCAGCGTAGCCGGGACCCAGGGGGAGCAGTACTTC. The V and J genes are TRBV9 and TRBJ2-7, with D possibly being TRBD1 (6 bases). Trimming removed 0 bases from V and 7 bases from J, with 14 bases in between. This CDR3 comprises 14 residues. Germline V gene sequence: CDR1 SGDLS, CDR2 YYNGEE. The variable domain in full, with the rest retrieved from reference TRBV9 and TRBJ2-7, is DSGVTQTPKHLITATGQRVTLRCSPRSGDLSVYWYQQSLDQGLQFLIQYYNGEERAKGNILERFSAQQFPDLHSELNLSSLELGDSALYFCASSVAGTQGEQYFGPGTRLTVT.

The rearrangement joins TRBV19 to TRBJ2-7; D remains ambiguous. V was trimmed by 0 bases and J by 3 bases, leaving 6 bases between them. Germline lookup yields CDR1 LNHDA and CDR2 SQIVND (reference sequence). This CDR3 spans 13 amino acids. CDR3 DNA: TGTGCCAGTAGTATAGAAGTATACTACGAGCAGTACTTC. It codes for CASSIEVYYEQYF. Variable domain in full (rest from reference TRBV19 and TRBJ2-7): DGGITQSPKYLFRKEGQNVTLSCEQNLNHDAMYWYRQDPGQGLRLIYYSQIVNDFQKGDIAEGYSVSREKKESFPLTVTSAQKNPTAFYLCASSIEVYYEQYFGPGTRLTVT.